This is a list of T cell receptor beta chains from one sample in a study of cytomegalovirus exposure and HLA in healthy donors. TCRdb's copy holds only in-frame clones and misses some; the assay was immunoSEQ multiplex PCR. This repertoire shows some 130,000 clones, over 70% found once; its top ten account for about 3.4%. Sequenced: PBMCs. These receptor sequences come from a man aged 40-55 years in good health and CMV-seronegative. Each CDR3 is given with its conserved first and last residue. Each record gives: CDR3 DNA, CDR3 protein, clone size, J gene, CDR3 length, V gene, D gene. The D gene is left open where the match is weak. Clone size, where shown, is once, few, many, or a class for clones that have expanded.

TGTGCCAGCAGCTTTTTTACAGGGGTCGACGAGCAGTACTTC CASSFFTGVDEQYF NA TRBJ2-7 14 TRBV7-9 TRBD1
TGTGCCAGCCATTTGGGGGGGGACACAGATACGCAGTATTTT CASHLGGDTDTQYF NA TRBJ2-3 14 TRBV27 TRBD2
TGCAGCGCTGGACTGGACAGCTCTGGAAACACCATATATTTT CSAGLDSSGNTIYF NA TRBJ1-3 14 TRBV29-1 NA
TGTGCCAGTAGTATAGCCCCCTTAGCCAAAAACATTCAGTACTTC CASSIAPLAKNIQYF NA TRBJ2-4 15 TRBV19 NA
TGTGCCAGCAGCTCTGGGACAGGGGGTGATACGCAGTATTTT CASSSGTGGDTQYF NA TRBJ2-3 14 TRBV7-9 TRBD1
TGTGCCAGCAGTTTTCTCCACGGACAGGGGTACGAGCAGTACTTC CASSFLHGQGYEQYF NA TRBJ2-7 15 TRBV6-5 TRBD1
TGTGCCAGCAGCTTAGACAGGCAATTCAATGAGCAGTTCTTC CASSLDRQFNEQFF few TRBJ2-1 14 TRBV11-2 NA
TGTGCCAGCAGTTGGGGGGGTTTTCCCCTCACAGATACGCAGTATTTT CASSWGGFPLTDTQYF NA TRBJ2-3 16 TRBV25-1 TRBD2
TGTGCCAGTAGTATTGTCTCGGGACTCAACAATGAGCAGTTCTTC CASSIVSGLNNEQFF NA TRBJ2-1 15 TRBV19 NA
TGTGCCAGCACCCAAAACCCCAGGGACGGGAGCGAGCAGTACTTC CASTQNPRDGSEQYF once TRBJ2-7 15 TRBV5-4 NA
TGTGCCAGCAGCCCTAACTATGGGGGGGCAAAAGCTTTCTTT CASSPNYGGAKAFF NA TRBJ1-1 14 TRBV7-2 NA
TGTGCCAGCAGCTTTTCCCCTAGCGGGGACTCCTACGAGCAGTACTTC CASSFSPSGDSYEQYF NA TRBJ2-7 16 TRBV6-6 TRBD2
TGCGCCAGCAGACCAGGACAGTTAGCCAAAAACATTCAGTACTTC CASRPGQLAKNIQYF NA TRBJ2-4 15 TRBV5-1 NA
TGCGCCAGCCGTCCCCAAGGGACATCGGGGTACCAAGAGACCCAGTACTTC CASRPQGTSGYQETQYF NA TRBJ2-5 17 TRBV4-1 NA
TGTGCCAGCAGCGTAGGACAGCCTTCAGCAGATACGCAGTATTTT CASSVGQPSADTQYF NA TRBJ2-3 15 TRBV9 NA
TGTGCCAGCAGCCCGGGACAGCTATACACTGAAGCTTTCTTT CASSPGQLYTEAFF NA TRBJ1-1 14 TRBV5-6 TRBD1
TGTGCCAGCAGTTACTCCGGGACTCCAGAGACCCAGTACTTC CASSYSGTPETQYF once TRBJ2-5 14 TRBV6-5 NA
TGTGCCACCGGTCGTTCTTATCAGCCCCAGCATTTT CATGRSYQPQHF once TRBJ1-5 12 TRBV19 NA
TGCGCCAGCAGCTTGGTAGGACAGGGTGGGACTGAAGCTTTCTTT CASSLVGQGGTEAFF few TRBJ1-1 15 TRBV5-1 TRBD1
TGTGCCAGCAGTTACGACAGGGCGGGATCCGGGGAGCTGTTTTTT CASSYDRAGSGELFF NA TRBJ2-2 15 TRBV6-5 NA
TGCGCCAGCAGCTCCCAGACTAGCGGCCAAGAGACCCAGTACTTC CASSSQTSGQETQYF NA TRBJ2-5 15 TRBV5-1 TRBD2
TGTGCCAGCACTAAGAAGTTGGGCAATCAGCCCCAGCATTTT CASTKKLGNQPQHF NA TRBJ1-5 14 TRBV6-5 NA
TGCGCCAGCAGCTTGGAGAGACAGGAGCTGAATTCACCCCTCCACTTT CASSLERQELNSPLHF NA TRBJ1-6 16 TRBV5-1 NA
TGTGCCAGCGCTGCGGCCCTTGGGACTCAAGGAGATACGCAGTATTTT CASAAALGTQGDTQYF NA TRBJ2-3 16 TRBV2 NA
TGTGCCAGCAGTTACACGCCAGTTACAGATACGCAGTATTTT CASSYTPVTDTQYF NA TRBJ2-3 14 TRBV6-6 NA
TGTGCCAGCAGCTCTCAGCGGGAGAGGCGCTACGAGCAGTACTTC CASSSQRERRYEQYF NA TRBJ2-7 15 TRBV11-2 TRBD2
TGTGCCAGCTCACCAATTGGCAGCGGGGGCTACAATGAGCAGTTCTTC CASSPIGSGGYNEQFF NA TRBJ2-1 16 TRBV18 TRBD2
TGTGCCATCAGTGAGGGTGTTAACGTGGGACAGGGCAGCTATGGCTACACCTTC CAISEGVNVGQGSYGYTF NA TRBJ1-2 18 TRBV10-3 TRBD1
TGTGCCAGCAGTTACGACACGGGGGACGACGAGCAGTACTTC CASSYDTGDDEQYF NA TRBJ2-7 14 TRBV6-5 NA
TGTGCCAGCAGCTTAGACGTTAGCACAGATACGCAGTATTTT CASSLDVSTDTQYF NA TRBJ2-3 14 TRBV11-3 NA
TGTGCCAGCCAGATGGACAGGGAAGACGGGGAGCTGTTTTTT CASQMDREDGELFF NA TRBJ2-2 14 TRBV6-5 TRBD1
TGCGCCAGCAGCCAGAGAACGGGACAGGGTTGGGAAAAACTGTTTTTT CASSQRTGQGWEKLFF NA TRBJ1-4 16 TRBV4-3 TRBD1
TGCAGTGCCGCCCGGGAGACCCAGTACTTC CSAARETQYF NA TRBJ2-5 10 TRBV20-1 NA
TGCGCCAGCAGCCAAGAAGGTGGGGCTACTAGCGGGGGGCCCAGGGAGACCCAGTACTTC CASSQEGGATSGGPRETQYF NA TRBJ2-5 20 TRBV4-1 TRBD2
TGTGCCAGCAGCTTGCTAGAGCTGGTGGGTCAAGAGACCCAGTACTTC CASSLLELVGQETQYF NA TRBJ2-5 16 TRBV7-2 NA
TGTGCCAGCAGCCCGGACAGGGATACGCAGTATTTT CASSPDRDTQYF NA TRBJ2-3 12 TRBV7-3 TRBD1
TGTGCCATCATTCCGGGACAGGGGGCGCAGGGTGAGCAGTTCTTC CAIIPGQGAQGEQFF NA TRBJ2-1 15 TRBV10-3 TRBD1
TGTGCCAGCAGCAGGGGACTAGCGGGAGAAGAGACCCAGTACTTC CASSRGLAGEETQYF NA TRBJ2-5 15 TRBV5-8 TRBD2
TGCGCCAGCAGCTCGACAGGGTCCCTCTCTGGGGCCAACGTCCTGACTTTC CASSSTGSLSGANVLTF NA TRBJ2-6 17 TRBV5-1 TRBD1
TGTGCCAGCAACGTAGGGACGGGAGTTATGACCGGGGAGCTGTTTTTT CASNVGTGVMTGELFF NA TRBJ2-2 16 TRBV9 NA
TGTGCCAGCAGCATACGGGGAGGAGATACGCAGTATTTT CASSIRGGDTQYF NA TRBJ2-3 13 TRBV5-6 NA
TGTGCCAGCAGCCCGCTTCAGGCCTACGAGCAGTACTTC CASSPLQAYEQYF few TRBJ2-7 13 TRBV7-8 NA
TGCGCCAGCAGGGCTCAAGAGACCCAGTACTTC CASRAQETQYF NA TRBJ2-5 11 TRBV10-2 NA
TGTGCCAGCTCACCATGGCAGAACACTGAAGCTTTCTTT CASSPWQNTEAFF NA TRBJ1-1 13 TRBV18 NA
TGTGCCAGCAGCTTGGGAGGCACGCGGGCGAACACTGAAGCTTTCTTT CASSLGGTRANTEAFF NA TRBJ1-1 16 TRBV7-9 NA
TGTGCCAGCAGCATCGGGACTAGCAGTAGCACAGATACGCAGTATTTT CASSIGTSSSTDTQYF NA TRBJ2-3 16 TRBV9 TRBD2
TGTGCCAGCAGCCGGCGGTCTGCGGGAAACACCGGGGAGCTGTTTTTT CASSRRSAGNTGELFF NA TRBJ2-2 16 TRBV6-6 NA
TGCGCCAGCAGCCAAGATGCCGGGACTAGGTCCTACAATGAGCAGTTCTTC CASSQDAGTRSYNEQFF NA TRBJ2-1 17 TRBV4-3 TRBD2
TGTGCCAGCACCCAGGGACACTTTAACACTGAAGCTTTCTTT CASTQGHFNTEAFF NA TRBJ1-1 14 TRBV4-2 NA
TGCGCCAGCAGCCTCGCCGTAAGACAGTCACAGGATACGCAGTATTTT CASSLAVRQSQDTQYF NA TRBJ2-3 16 TRBV5-1 NA
TGTGCCAGCAGCTTGCAGGAGAACACTGAAGCTTTCTTT CASSLQENTEAFF NA TRBJ1-1 13 TRBV5-6 NA
TGTGCCAGTAGTGCCTGGACAGGGGGAAACACCATATATTTT CASSAWTGGNTIYF once TRBJ1-3 14 TRBV19 TRBD1
TGTGCCAGCAGCCAAGATACCAGGGGGACAGCGACCGGGGTGGCGCAGTATTTT CASSQDTRGTATGVAQYF few TRBJ2-3 18 TRBV4-2 TRBD1
TGTGCCAGCAGCTTGGAACCGGCGGCCGGCAATCAGCCCCAGCATTTT CASSLEPAAGNQPQHF NA TRBJ1-5 16 TRBV5-4 NA
TGTGCCAGCAGCTTATCAGGGGAGGGGAAACTGTTTTTT CASSLSGEGKLFF few TRBJ1-4 13 TRBV7-9 NA
TGTGCCAGCAGTCCCGGGGGGGCGCGAATCCACTTT CASSPGGARIHF NA TRBJ1-1 12 TRBV27 NA